This entry features one TCR beta chain sequence. Its antigen specificity is not known. No clone much larger than this one lies a single base away; base qualities are absent. The data stem from a study of control samples from healthy donors and cancer patients (dated by TCRdb to about 2020). The library was made by the immunoSEQ multiplex PCR assay. In TCRdb, the immuneACCESS table is reduced to in-frame sequences with V and J assigned. These tables do not hold every clone; where another copy was compared, an unresolved V gene accounts for under half, and the others remain unexplained. The sample table contains about 160,000 clones; only one count was recorded for 85% to 95% of them. Roughly 8.4% of the sample is taken by the ten largest. The receptor's source is a middle-aged woman in good health. Sequencing was carried out using blood.

CDR3 sequence: CASSVSTNTEAFF. The DNA reads as follows: TGTGCCAGCAGCGTATCGACGAACACTGAAGCTTTCTTT. Recombination connected TRBV7-2 to TRBJ1-1, with the D gene too uncertain to name. The germline V gene gives CDR1 as SGHTA and CDR2 as FQGNSA. The CDR3, cysteine through phenylalanine, is 13 amino acids long. Just the 39-base CDR3 DNA is kept, in frame starting at base 1. V is clipped by 5 bases and J by 1 base, and the sequence between their germline boundaries is 8 bases long.